This T cell receptor beta chain was documented in a study of blood T cell repertoires in COVID-19. Study at large: The United States, Italy and Spain provided the acute and convalescent COVID-19 samples.

Under the authors' procedure: For nucleated cells, counts were estimated from reference gene primer amplification. Assay: immunoSEQ multiplex PCR; the TCRdb copy retains only in-frame clones and omits some. V and J calls and clone size are copied from that table; D and trimming were computed from the DNA. The sample holds approximately 290,000 clones, 91% seen once. Per the germline V gene, CDR1 is MNHNY and CDR2 is SVGAGI (reference sequence). J was trimmed by 5 bases and V by 2 bases; bases with no gene match: 10. This CDR3 region has 16 residues. Patients of the Seattle cohort, enrolled during active infection, were followed longitudinally.

The clonotype comes from a woman aged 30 to 39 with COVID-19, enrolled during active disease. Sample: peripheral blood. This chain connects TRBV6-6 to TRBJ1-1; 8 bases match TRBD1. In nucleotides, the CDR3 is TGTGCCAGCAGTTACAAAAACAGGGGGGGAGGGACTGAAGCTTTCTTT. It encodes CASSYKNRGGGTEAFF.